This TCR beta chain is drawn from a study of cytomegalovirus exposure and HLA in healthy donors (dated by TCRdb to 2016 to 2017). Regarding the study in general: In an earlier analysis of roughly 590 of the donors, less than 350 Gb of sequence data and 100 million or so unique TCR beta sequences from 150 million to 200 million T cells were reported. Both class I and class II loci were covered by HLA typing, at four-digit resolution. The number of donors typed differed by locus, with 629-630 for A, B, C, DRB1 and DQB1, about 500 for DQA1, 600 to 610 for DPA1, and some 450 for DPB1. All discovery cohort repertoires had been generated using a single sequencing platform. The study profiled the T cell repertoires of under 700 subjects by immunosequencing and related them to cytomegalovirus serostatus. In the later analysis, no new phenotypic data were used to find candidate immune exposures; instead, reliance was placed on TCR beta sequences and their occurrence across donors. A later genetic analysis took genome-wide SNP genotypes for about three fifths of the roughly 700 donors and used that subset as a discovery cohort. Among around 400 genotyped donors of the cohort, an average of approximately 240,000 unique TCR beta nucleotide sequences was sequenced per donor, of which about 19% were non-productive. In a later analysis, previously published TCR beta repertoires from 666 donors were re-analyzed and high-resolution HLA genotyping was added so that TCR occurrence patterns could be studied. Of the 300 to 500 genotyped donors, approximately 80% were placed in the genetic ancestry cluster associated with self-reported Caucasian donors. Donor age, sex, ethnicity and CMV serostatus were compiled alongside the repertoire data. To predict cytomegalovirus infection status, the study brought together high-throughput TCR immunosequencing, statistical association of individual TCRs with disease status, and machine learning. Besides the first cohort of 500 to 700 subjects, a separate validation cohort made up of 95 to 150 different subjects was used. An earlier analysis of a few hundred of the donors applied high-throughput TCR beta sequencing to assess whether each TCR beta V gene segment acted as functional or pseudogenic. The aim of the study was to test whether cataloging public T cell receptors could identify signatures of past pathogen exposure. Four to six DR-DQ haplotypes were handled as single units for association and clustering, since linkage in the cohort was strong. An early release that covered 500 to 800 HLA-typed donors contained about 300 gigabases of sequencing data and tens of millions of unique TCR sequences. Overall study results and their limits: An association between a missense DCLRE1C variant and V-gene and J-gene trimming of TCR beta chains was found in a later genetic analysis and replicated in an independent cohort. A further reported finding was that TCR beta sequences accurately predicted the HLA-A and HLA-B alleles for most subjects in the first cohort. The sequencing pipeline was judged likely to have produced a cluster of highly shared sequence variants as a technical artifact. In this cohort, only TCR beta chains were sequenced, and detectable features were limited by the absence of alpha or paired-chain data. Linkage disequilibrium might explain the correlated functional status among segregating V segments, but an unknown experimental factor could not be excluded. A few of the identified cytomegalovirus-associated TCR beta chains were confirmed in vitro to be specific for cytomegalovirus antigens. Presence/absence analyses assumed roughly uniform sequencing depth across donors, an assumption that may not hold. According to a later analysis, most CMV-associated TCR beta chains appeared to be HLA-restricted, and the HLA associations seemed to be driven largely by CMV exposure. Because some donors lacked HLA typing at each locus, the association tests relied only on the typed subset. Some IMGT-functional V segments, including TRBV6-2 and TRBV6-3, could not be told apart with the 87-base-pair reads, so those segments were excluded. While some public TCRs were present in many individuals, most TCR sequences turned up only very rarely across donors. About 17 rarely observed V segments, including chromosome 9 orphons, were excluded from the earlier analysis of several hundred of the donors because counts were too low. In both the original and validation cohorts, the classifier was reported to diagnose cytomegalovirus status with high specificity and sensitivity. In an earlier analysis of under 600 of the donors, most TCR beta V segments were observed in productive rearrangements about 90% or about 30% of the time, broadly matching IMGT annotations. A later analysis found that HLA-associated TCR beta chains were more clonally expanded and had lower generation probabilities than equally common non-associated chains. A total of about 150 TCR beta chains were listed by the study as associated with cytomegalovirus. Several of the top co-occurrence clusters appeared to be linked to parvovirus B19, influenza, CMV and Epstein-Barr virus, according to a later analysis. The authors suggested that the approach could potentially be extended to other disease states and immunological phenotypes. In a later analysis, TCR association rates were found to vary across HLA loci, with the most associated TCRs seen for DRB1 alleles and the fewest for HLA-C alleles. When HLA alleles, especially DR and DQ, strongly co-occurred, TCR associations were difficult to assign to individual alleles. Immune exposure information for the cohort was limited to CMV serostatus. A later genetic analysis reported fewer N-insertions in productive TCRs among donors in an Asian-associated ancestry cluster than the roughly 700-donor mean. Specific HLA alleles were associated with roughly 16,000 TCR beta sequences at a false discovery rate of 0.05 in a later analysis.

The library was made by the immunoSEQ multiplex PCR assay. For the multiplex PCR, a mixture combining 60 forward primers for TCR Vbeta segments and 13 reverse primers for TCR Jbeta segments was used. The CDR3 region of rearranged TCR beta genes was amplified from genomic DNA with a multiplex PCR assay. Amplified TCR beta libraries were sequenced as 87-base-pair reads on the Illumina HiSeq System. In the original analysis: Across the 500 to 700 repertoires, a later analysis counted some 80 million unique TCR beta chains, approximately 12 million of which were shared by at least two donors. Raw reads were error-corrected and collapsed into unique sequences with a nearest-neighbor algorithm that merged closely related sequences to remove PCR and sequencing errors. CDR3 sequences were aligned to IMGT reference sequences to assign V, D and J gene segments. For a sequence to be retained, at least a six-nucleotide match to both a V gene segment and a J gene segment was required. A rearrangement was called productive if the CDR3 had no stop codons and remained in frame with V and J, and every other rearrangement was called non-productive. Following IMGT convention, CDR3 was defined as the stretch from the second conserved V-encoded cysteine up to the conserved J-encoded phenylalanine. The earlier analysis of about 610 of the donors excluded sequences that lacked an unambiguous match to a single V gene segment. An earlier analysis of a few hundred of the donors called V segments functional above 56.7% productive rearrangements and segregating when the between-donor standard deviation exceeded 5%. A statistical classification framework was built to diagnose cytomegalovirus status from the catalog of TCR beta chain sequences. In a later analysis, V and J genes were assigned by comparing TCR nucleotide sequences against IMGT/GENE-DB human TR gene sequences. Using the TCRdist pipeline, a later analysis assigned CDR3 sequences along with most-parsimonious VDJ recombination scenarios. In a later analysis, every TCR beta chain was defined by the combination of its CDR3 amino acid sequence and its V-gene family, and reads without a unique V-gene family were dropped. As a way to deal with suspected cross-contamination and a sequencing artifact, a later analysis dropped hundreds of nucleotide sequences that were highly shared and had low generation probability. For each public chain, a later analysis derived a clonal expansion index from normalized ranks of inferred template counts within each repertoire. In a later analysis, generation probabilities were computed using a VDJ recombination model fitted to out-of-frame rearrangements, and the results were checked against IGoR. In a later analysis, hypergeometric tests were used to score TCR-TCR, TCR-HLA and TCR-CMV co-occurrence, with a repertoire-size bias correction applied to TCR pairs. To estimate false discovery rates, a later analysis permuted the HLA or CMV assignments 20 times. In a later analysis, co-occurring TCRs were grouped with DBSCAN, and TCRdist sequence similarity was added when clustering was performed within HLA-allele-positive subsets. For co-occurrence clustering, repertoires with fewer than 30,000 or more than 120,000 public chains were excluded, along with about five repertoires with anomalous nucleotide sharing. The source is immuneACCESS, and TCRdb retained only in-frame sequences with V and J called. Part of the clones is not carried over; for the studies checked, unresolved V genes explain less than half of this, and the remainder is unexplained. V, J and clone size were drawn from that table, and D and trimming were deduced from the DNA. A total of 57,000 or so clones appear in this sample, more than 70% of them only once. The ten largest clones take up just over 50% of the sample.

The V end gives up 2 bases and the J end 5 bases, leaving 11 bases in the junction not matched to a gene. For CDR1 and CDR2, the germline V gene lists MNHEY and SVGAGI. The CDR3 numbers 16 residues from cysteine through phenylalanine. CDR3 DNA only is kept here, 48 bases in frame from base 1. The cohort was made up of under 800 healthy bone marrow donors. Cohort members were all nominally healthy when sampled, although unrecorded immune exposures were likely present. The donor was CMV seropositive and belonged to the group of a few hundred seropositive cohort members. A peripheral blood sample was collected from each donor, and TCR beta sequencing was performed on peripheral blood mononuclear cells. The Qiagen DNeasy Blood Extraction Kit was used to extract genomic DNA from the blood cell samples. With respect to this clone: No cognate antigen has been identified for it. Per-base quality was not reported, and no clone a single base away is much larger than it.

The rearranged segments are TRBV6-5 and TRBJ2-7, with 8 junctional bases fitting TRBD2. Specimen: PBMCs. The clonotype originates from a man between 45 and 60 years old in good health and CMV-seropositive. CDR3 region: CASSYDGSGVRDEQYF. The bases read TGTGCCAGCAGTTACGACGGTAGCGGGGTGCGGGACGAGCAGTACTTC.